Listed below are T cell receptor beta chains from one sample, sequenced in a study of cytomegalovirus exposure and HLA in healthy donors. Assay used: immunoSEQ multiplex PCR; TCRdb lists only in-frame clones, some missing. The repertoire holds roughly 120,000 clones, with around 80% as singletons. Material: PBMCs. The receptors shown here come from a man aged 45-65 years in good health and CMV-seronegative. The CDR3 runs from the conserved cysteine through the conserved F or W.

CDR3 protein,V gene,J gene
CASSFPRVNTEAFF,TRBV10-1,TRBJ1-1
CASSLRLGVLRVYGYTF,TRBV11-1,TRBJ1-2
CASSGTGPRTEAFF,TRBV9,TRBJ1-1
CASSLGEGNIAGYTF,TRBV28,TRBJ1-2
CASSLEAETGGNSYGYTF,TRBV7-9,TRBJ1-2
CASSRREAVLSGNTIYF,TRBV28,TRBJ1-3
CASSLPLTNQPQHF,TRBV28,TRBJ1-5
CASSTGRGLGDTF,TRBV2,TRBJ1-2
CASSIESRGAGLSQPQHF,TRBV19,TRBJ1-5
CSSSLASLGSYNEQFF,TRBV7-9,TRBJ2-1
CASSLDGTRGYTF,TRBV5-1,TRBJ1-2
CASRPGRAGDYEQYF,TRBV5-6,TRBJ2-7
CASSLYSNSGANVLTF,TRBV27,TRBJ2-6
CASRKDITEGYPF,TRBV6-1,TRBJ1-2
CASSSTGDNSPLHF,TRBV9,TRBJ1-6
CASSSNSASSYEQYF,TRBV7-2,TRBJ2-7
CASSFAAGSTYNEQFF,TRBV7-2,TRBJ2-1
CASSRTRQGVGGSTDTQYF,TRBV18,TRBJ2-3
CASSQGRGTDTQYF,TRBV4-1,TRBJ2-3
CASSPSGTGDGETQYF,TRBV7-3,TRBJ2-5
CASSVEDTEAFF,TRBV9,TRBJ1-1
CASSGGGNSGNTIYF,TRBV9,TRBJ1-3
CASSTAYGYTF,TRBV28,TRBJ1-2
CASTGTDSNQPQHF,TRBV7-9,TRBJ1-5
CASSVNIGENTEAFF,TRBV9,TRBJ1-1
CASSLGLATDTQYF,TRBV5-1,TRBJ2-3
CASSQDPQGWTGELFF,TRBV4-3,TRBJ2-2
CASSPVTGGKEKLFF,TRBV11-2,TRBJ1-4
CASSFRGGYNEQFF,TRBV27,TRBJ2-1
CASSLGTSRNEQFF,TRBV7-3,TRBJ2-1
CSVARQNSYEQYF,TRBV29-1,TRBJ2-7
CSVEWGPDTQYF,TRBV29-1,TRBJ2-3
CASSLPTGNTEAFF,TRBV28,TRBJ1-1
CASSFSQETQYF,TRBV28,TRBJ2-5
CASRFGRGDTGELFF,TRBV6-1,TRBJ2-2
CASGRGWPDTQYF,TRBV7-9,TRBJ2-3
CASSSRDSSNTEAFF,TRBV19,TRBJ1-1
CASTGDPNTEAFF,TRBV5-1,TRBJ1-1
CASSRSGDSPYQPQHF,TRBV18,TRBJ1-5
CASSIDDKTQYF,TRBV19,TRBJ2-3
CASSLSTRGELANVLTF,TRBV28,TRBJ2-6
CASSQVNIESEQYF,TRBV4-2,TRBJ2-7